This entry concerns a single T cell receptor beta chain. Antigen unknown. This record comes from a study of T cell responses to AZD1222 COVID-19 vaccine. Clones were sequenced by immunoSEQ multiplex PCR, and TCRdb holds only the in-frame ones, with some missing. Among tens of thousands of clones, about nine tenths were seen once, and the ten largest hold under 1.5%. Study-level points and caveats: Nearly half of the spike-specific TCRs reportedly recognize variant regions that carry no mutations. The span of vaccine-associated CD4 TCRs extended across spike, with dominance at 160-218 and 743-854.

CDR1 and CDR2 from the germline V gene are SEHNR and FQNEAQ (reference sequence). This CDR3 comprises 15 residues. V gave up 4 bases and J gave up 1 base; unmatched junction bases: 5. The chain carries TRBV7-9 and TRBJ1-1; TRBD1 matches 8 bases. The sample consisted of peripheral blood, taken 28 days after the second AZD1222 dose. The TCR comes from an adult who received the AZD1222 COVID-19 vaccine. As DNA, the CDR3 is TGTGCCAGCAGCTCCAGGACAGGGACGAACACTGAAGCTTTCTTT. Its translation: CASSSRTGTNTEAFF.